This TCR beta chain was documented in a study of beta chain features in type 1 diabetes. This clone was recorded only once. Antigen unknown. Trimming removed 0 bases at V and 3 bases at J, with 14 bases between. Germline V gene sequence: CDR1 LGHNA, CDR2 YNFKEQ. This CDR3 comprises 17 residues. Broader study findings: All four CD4+ subsets of Type 1 diabetes patients contained TCRB CDR3s that were moderately but significantly shorter.

Expressed TCRB transcripts got sequenced, as all isolated RNA was reverse transcribed. Some clones are missing from TCRdb's copy, which holds only in-frame ones; the method was immunoSEQ multiplex PCR. In the table there are just over 600,000 clones, about a sixth of which are singletons. This clonotype was obtained from a man aged 18 to 30 in good health. Sequencing input: naive CD4+ T cells from blood. This sequence joins TRBV4-2 and TRBJ2-2; a possible D gene is TRBD2 (6 bases). CDR3 DNA: TGTGCCAGCAGCCAAGATAGGGACTTGTCCCACACCGGGGAGCTGTTTTTT. Translation gives CASSQDRDLSHTGELFF.